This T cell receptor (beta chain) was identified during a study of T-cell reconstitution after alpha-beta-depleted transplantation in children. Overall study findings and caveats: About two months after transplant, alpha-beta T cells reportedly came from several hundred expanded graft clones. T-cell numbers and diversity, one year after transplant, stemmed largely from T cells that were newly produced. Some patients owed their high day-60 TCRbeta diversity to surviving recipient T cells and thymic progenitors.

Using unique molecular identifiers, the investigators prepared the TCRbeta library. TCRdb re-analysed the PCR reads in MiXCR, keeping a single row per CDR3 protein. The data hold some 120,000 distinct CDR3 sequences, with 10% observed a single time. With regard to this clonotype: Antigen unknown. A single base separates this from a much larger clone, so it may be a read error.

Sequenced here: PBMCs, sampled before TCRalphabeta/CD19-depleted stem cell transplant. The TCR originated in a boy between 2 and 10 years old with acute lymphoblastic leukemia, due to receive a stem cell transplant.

DNA of the CDR3: TGTTCCAGCTCACCCGCGGGGACTCAAGCTTTCTTT. This encodes CSSSPAGTQAFF. V and J are TRBV18 and TRBJ1-1; D may be TRBD1 (5 bases). Germline lookup yields CDR1 KGHSH and CDR2 LQKENI. The CDR3 loop spans 12 amino acids.